This is a list of T cell receptor beta chains from one sample in a study of cytomegalovirus exposure and HLA in healthy donors. Profiled with immunoSEQ multiplex PCR; TCRdb holds only in-frame clones, not every one. The table has 150,000 or so clones, around 75% seen once. The sequenced sample consisted of PBMCs. The origin of the receptors is a man younger than 40 in good health and CMV-seropositive. Each CDR3 is given without its conserved first and last residue. Each record gives: clone size, V gene, J gene, CDR3 protein. Rows may omit the clone size; those that give it use once, few, many or a size class.

clone size: NA
V gene: TRBV21-1
J gene: TRBJ2-1
CDR3 protein: ASSMPRFSGYNEQF

clone size: few
V gene: TRBV28
J gene: TRBJ1-3
CDR3 protein: ASSPSEVGAGNTIY

clone size: NA
V gene: TRBV2
J gene: TRBJ1-1
CDR3 protein: ASPDARLIEAF

clone size: once
V gene: TRBV4-1
J gene: NA
CDR3 protein: ASSPWDSPDEQY

clone size: NA
V gene: TRBV7-2
J gene: TRBJ2-7
CDR3 protein: ASSPLAGAGEQY

clone size: few
V gene: TRBV5-4
J gene: TRBJ2-3
CDR3 protein: ASSPDPLAIAWDTQY

clone size: NA
V gene: TRBV7-2
J gene: TRBJ1-5
CDR3 protein: ASSPGTGANQPQH

clone size: NA
V gene: TRBV4-3
J gene: TRBJ2-3
CDR3 protein: ASSQEGPGRAQY

clone size: few
V gene: TRBV6-6
J gene: TRBJ1-3
CDR3 protein: ASSRDSIGNTIY

clone size: NA
V gene: TRBV28
J gene: TRBJ2-5
CDR3 protein: ASSLDSQETQY